Following are 13 T cell receptor beta chains from one sample sequenced in a study of blood T cell repertoires in COVID-19. Clones were sequenced by immunoSEQ multiplex PCR, and TCRdb holds only the in-frame ones, with some missing. Here the sample spans 150,000 or so clones, roughly four fifths being singletons. The material sequenced was peripheral blood. The receptor set was obtained from an older woman with acute or convalescent COVID-19.

J is TRBJ2-2 and V is TRBV9, with D possibly being TRBD2 (6 bases). V was clipped by 0 bases and J by 9 bases, with 12 bases between them. Germline loops: CDR1 SGDLS, CDR2 YYNGEE. The CDR3 has 14 residues. As DNA, the CDR3 is TGTGCCAGCAGCGTAGAACTGGAGGGACGGGAGCTGTTTTTT. It yields the protein CASSVELEGRELFF. Using reference TRBV9 and TRBJ2-2 for the parts outside the CDR3, the full variable domain is DSGVTQTPKHLITATGQRVTLRCSPRSGDLSVYWYQQSLDQGLQFLIQYYNGEERAKGNILERFSAQQFPDLHSELNLSSLELGDSALYFCASSVELEGRELFFGEGSRLTVL.

The rearrangement links TRBV5-1 to TRBJ2-5; 10 bases line up with TRBD2. Germline values: CDR1 SGHRS, CDR2 YFSETQ. This CDR3 has 16 residues. V shed 7 bases, J shed 4 bases, and the junction held 13 bases outside the gene matches. The CDR3 DNA follows: TGCGCCAGCCGAAGCGGGGGGGCCTCAGTTTTAGAGACCCAGTACTTC. Protein product: CASRSGGASVLETQYF.

The rearrangement joins TRBV18 to TRBJ1-5; 7 positions agree with TRBD1. The trim removed 1 base at V and 4 bases at J, leaving 4 bases unmatched. The CDR3 is made up of 15 amino acids. The germline gives CDR1 KGHSH, CDR2 LQKENI. The CDR3 sequence is CASSPLQGENQPQHF. The CDR3 region has the DNA TGTGCCAGCTCACCACTCCAGGGGGAAAATCAGCCCCAGCATTTT.

This clone was picked up one time. Other DNA sequences in this specimen translate into the identical CDR3. This chain connects TRBV9 to TRBJ1-4; 7 bases agree with TRBD1. The CDR3 covers 14 residues. Germline assignment: CDR1 SGDLS and CDR2 YYNGEE. V trimming: 3 bases; J trimming: 7 bases; junction bases outside the gene matches: 6. The CDR3: CASSARQGGEKLFF. For the CDR3, the DNA is TGTGCCAGCAGCGCCCGACAGGGAGGTGAAAAACTGTTTTTT.

The rearrangement uses TRBV18 and TRBJ2-1; TRBD2 matches at 10 bases. Trimming cost V 0 bases and J 6 bases; bases outside gene matches: 5. The CDR3 is 16 residues long. The germline V gene has CDR1 KGHSH and CDR2 LQKENI. The CDR3: CASSPPTSGVINEQFF. As DNA, the CDR3 is TGTGCCAGCTCACCACCTACTAGCGGGGTCATCAATGAGCAGTTCTTC.

J is TRBJ2-2 and V is TRBV24-1, with TRBD1 matching over 10 bases. The CDR3 runs 15 residues. Germline V lookup: CDR1 KGHDR, CDR2 SFDVKD. Losses at the gene ends were 9 bases for V and 5 bases for J; bases not matched to a gene: 8. The CDR3 region is CATCCDRGRTGELFF. The CDR3 bases are TGTGCCACCTGTTGCGACAGGGGGCGAACCGGGGAGCTGTTTTTT.

The V and J genes are TRBV29-1 and TRBJ2-1; 12 nucleotides match TRBD2. The trim removed 1 base at V and 0 bases at J, leaving 7 bases unmatched. CDR3 size: 18 residues. Germline loops: CDR1 SQVTM, CDR2 ANQGSEA. CDR3 DNA sequence: TGCAGCGTTGAAGGGTCACTAGCGGGGGGACTCTCCTACAATGAGCAGTTCTTC. Amino acid sequence: CSVEGSLAGGLSYNEQFF.

The V call is TRBV29-1, the J call TRBJ1-2; 9 nucleotides line up with TRBD1. V was pared by 3 bases and J by 4 bases, with 3 bases of the junction left unmatched. The CDR3 is made up of 13 amino acids. Germline-derived CDR1 and CDR2 are SQVTM and ANQGSEA. The CDR3 here is CSVDHRGPYGYTF. DNA for the CDR3: TGCAGCGTTGACCACAGGGGGCCCTATGGCTACACCTTC.

The chain carries TRBV5-4 and TRBJ1-2; TRBD1 might be the D (6 bases). Trimming removed 3 bases from V and 7 bases from J, with 16 bases in between. The CDR3 consists of 14 residues. In germline, CDR1 is SGHNT, CDR2 YYREEE (reference sequence). The CDR3 sequence is CASSYWGGASGYTF. The CDR3 DNA sequence: TGTGCCAGCAGCTACTGGGGGGGGGCTAGTGGCTACACCTTC.

The chain is built from TRBV5-1 and TRBJ2-6; 7 bases match TRBD1. The germline V gene has CDR1 SGHRS and CDR2 YFSETQ. The CDR3 runs to 17 residues. V lost 1 base and J lost 0; bases outside the gene matches: 4. For the CDR3, the DNA is TGCGCCAGCAGCTTGTTGACAGGGTTCTCTGGGGCCAACGTCCTGACTTTC. Translated: CASSLLTGFSGANVLTF.

The chain employs TRBV14 and TRBJ1-3; D is perhaps TRBD1 (6 bases). The V end lost 5 bases, the J end lost 0 bases, and 11 bases lay between the germline ends. The CDR3 is made up of 15 amino acids. Germline assignment: CDR1 SGHDN and CDR2 FVKESK. The CDR3: CASSADSGSGNTIYF. The CDR3 DNA reads TGTGCCAGCAGCGCGGACAGCGGCTCTGGAAACACCATATATTTT.

The rearrangement joins TRBV13 to TRBJ2-5; TRBD2 matches at 12 bases. This CDR3 is built from 16 residues. Germline assignment: CDR1 PRHDT and CDR2 FYEKMQ (reference sequence). With V trimmed by 5 bases and J by 5 bases, 9 bases remained unmatched. CDR3 DNA sequence: TGTGCCAGCAGCCTCCAGACTAGCGGGGGACGGGAGACCCAGTACTTC. This sequence encodes CASSLQTSGGRETQYF.

This chain joins TRBV7-2 and TRBJ1-1; the D gene is possibly TRBD1 (6 bases). The germline V gene has CDR1 SGHTA and CDR2 FQGNSA. The CDR3 contains 14 residues. Trimming pared 4 bases from V and 0 bases from J, leaving 9 bases between. The CDR3 region is CASSSGTLNTEAFF. In DNA form, the CDR3 reads TGTGCCAGCAGCTCGGGGACACTGAACACTGAAGCTTTCTTT.